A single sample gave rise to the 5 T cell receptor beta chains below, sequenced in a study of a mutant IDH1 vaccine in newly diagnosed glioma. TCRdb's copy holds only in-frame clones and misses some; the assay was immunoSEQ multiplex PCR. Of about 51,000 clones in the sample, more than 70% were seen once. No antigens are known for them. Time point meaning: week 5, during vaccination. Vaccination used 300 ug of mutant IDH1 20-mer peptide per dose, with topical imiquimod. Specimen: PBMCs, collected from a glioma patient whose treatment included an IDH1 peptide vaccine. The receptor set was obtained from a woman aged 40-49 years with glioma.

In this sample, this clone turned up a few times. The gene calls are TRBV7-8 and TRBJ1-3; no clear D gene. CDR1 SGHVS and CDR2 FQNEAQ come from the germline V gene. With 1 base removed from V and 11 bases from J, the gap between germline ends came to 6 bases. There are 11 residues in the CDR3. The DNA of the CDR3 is TGTGCCAGCAGCTTAGAACGGTCCATATATTTT. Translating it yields CASSLERSIYF. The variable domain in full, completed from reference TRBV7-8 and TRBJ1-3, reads GAGVSQSPRYKVAKRGQDVALRCDPISGHVSLFWYQQALGQGPEFLTYFQNEAQLDKSGLPSDRFFAERPEGSVSTLKIQRTQQEDSAVYLCASSLERSIYFGEGSWLTVV.

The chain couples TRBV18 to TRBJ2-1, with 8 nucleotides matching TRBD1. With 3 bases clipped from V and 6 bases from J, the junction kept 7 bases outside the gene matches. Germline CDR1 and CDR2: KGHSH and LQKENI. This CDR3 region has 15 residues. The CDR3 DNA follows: TGTGCCAGCTCACCCCAGGGGGCTACTGCCAATGAGCAGTTCTTC. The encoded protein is CASSPQGATANEQFF.

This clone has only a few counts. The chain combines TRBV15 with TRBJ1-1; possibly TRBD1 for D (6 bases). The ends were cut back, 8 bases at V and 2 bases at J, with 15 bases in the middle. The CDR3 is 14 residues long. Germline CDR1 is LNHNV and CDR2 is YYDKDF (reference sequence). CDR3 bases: TGTGCCACCGCGCCGAGACAGGCAAACACTGAAGCTTTCTTT. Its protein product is CATAPRQANTEAFF. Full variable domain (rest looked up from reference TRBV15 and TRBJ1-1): DAMVIQNPRYQVTQFGKPVTLSCSQTLNHNVMYWYQQKSSQAPKLLFHYYDKDFNNEADTPDNFQSRRPNTSFCFLDIRSPGLGDTAMYLCATAPRQANTEAFFGQGTRLTVV.

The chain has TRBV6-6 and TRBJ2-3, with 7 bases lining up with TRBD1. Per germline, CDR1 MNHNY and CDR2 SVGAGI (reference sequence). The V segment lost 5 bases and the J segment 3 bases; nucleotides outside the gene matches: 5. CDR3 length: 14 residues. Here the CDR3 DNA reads TGTGCCAGCAGTAACAGACAGGGAACAGATACGCAGTATTTT. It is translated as CASSNRQGTDTQYF.

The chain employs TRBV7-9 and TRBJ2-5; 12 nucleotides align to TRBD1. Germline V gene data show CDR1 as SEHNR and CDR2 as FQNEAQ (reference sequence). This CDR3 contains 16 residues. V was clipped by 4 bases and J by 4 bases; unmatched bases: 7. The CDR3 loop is CASSSSGTGGRETQYF. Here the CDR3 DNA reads TGTGCCAGCAGCTCCAGTGGGACAGGGGGCCGAGAGACCCAGTACTTC.